This T cell receptor beta chain comes out of a study of blood T cell repertoires in COVID-19. This CDR3 has 15 amino acids. Germline loops: CDR1 SEHNR, CDR2 FQNEAQ (reference sequence). Trimming stripped 6 bases from V and 5 bases from J, with 16 bases between. Original processing methods: Reference gene primer amplification gave nucleated cell count estimates. Measured with immunoSEQ multiplex PCR; TCRdb has only the in-frame clones, and not every one. V and J calls and clone size are copied from that table; D and trimming were computed from the DNA. The data show about 60,000 clones, over 75% seen once.

The chain links TRBV7-9 to TRBJ2-2, with no clear D. Sequenced material: peripheral blood. The TCR originated in a human donor in a cohort sampled during active COVID-19. The CDR3 DNA is TGTGCCAGCAGGGTCTCGGGTCGGCGAACCGGGGAGCTGTTTTTT. It specifies CASRVSGRRTGELFF.